The TCR beta chain under discussion was sequenced for a study of cytomegalovirus exposure and HLA in healthy donors. Overall study results and limits: As a later analysis showed, a missense DCLRE1C variant was linked to trimming of TCR beta V- and J-genes.

The primer mix had 60 Vbeta and 13 Jbeta primers. Here immunoSEQ multiplex PCR was the method, and the copy in TCRdb shows in-frame clones only, minus some. Of 170,000 or so clones listed, around 80% are singletons. As concerns this clone: Its matching antigen is unknown.

The V segment lost 5 bases and the J segment 8 bases; nucleotides outside the gene matches: 4. The length of the CDR3 is 14 residues. Germline CDR1 and CDR2: SGHNT and YENEEA. Sequencing was carried out using PBMCs. This TCR was recovered from a male donor in good health and CMV-seropositive. The rearrangement joins TRBV11-3 to TRBJ2-1; 12 nucleotides line up with TRBD2. Here the CDR3 reads CASSVTSGSYEQFF. CDR3 bases: TGTGCCAGCAGCGTGACTAGCGGGAGTTATGAGCAGTTCTTC.